Below, one T cell receptor (beta chain) is given with its context. This receptor's antigen is unknown. Qualities for individual bases were not recorded, and no much larger clone is one base off. V is cut back by 2 bases and J by 3 bases, with 0 bases in the junction unmatched. The CDR3 contains 13 residues, cysteine and phenylalanine counted. Only the CDR3 DNA is retained, 39 bases long and in frame from the first base. CDR1 and CDR2 were assigned from the germline V gene as MGHDK and SYGVNS. This entry belongs to a study of cytomegalovirus exposure and HLA in healthy donors (dated by TCRdb to 2016 to 2017). In the study overall: An earlier analysis of approximately 550 of the donors reported 250 to 350 Gb of sequence data and some 120 million unique TCR beta sequences from 150 million to 200 million T cells. About 280 gigabases of sequencing data and around 85 million unique TCR sequences made up an early release that covered under 750 HLA-typed donors. Among the roughly 430 genotyped donors, approximately 77% belonged to the genetic ancestry cluster associated with self-reported Caucasian donors. The aim of the study was to test whether cataloging public T cell receptors could identify signatures of past pathogen exposure. The T cell repertoires of 666 subjects were profiled by immunosequencing and related to cytomegalovirus serostatus. Along with the approximately 700-subject first cohort, a separate validation cohort of over a hundred different subjects was used. To predict cytomegalovirus infection status, the study brought together high-throughput TCR immunosequencing, statistical association of individual TCRs with disease status, and machine learning. A later analysis re-analyzed previously published TCR beta repertoires from approximately 670 donors and added high-resolution HLA genotyping to study TCR occurrence patterns. In the later analysis, no new phenotypic data were used to find candidate immune exposures; instead, reliance was placed on TCR beta sequences and their occurrence across donors. An earlier analysis of several hundred of the donors used high-throughput TCR beta sequencing to judge whether each TCR beta V gene segment behaved as functional or pseudogenic. Alongside the repertoire data, information on donor age, sex, ethnicity and CMV serostatus was compiled. A later genetic analysis used genome-wide SNP genotypes for about three fifths of the 666 donors, treating that subset as a discovery cohort. All discovery cohort repertoires had been generated using a single sequencing platform. Class I and class II HLA loci were covered by the typing at four-digit resolution. Typing coverage varied by locus: roughly 629-640 donors for A, B, C, DRB1 and DQB1; roughly 560 for DQA1; some 610 for DPA1; under 490 for DPB1. Four to six DR-DQ haplotypes were handled as single units for association and clustering, since linkage in the cohort was strong. Among 398 genotyped donors of the cohort, an average of about 240,000 unique TCR beta nucleotide sequences was sequenced per donor, of which approximately 19% were non-productive. What the research found in general, with its limitations: Broadly in line with IMGT annotations, most TCR beta V segments showed up in productive rearrangements about 90% or about 30% of the time in an earlier analysis of around 550 of the donors. A few of the identified cytomegalovirus-associated TCR beta chains were confirmed in vitro to be specific for cytomegalovirus antigens. A further reported finding was that TCR beta sequences accurately predicted the HLA-A and HLA-B alleles for most subjects in the first cohort. Strong co-occurrence of HLA alleles, especially DR and DQ, made assigning TCR associations to individual alleles difficult. In a later genetic analysis, a missense DCLRE1C variant was associated with V-gene and J-gene trimming of TCR beta chains, and the association was replicated in an independent cohort. A group of highly shared sequence variants was considered likely to be a technical artifact of the sequencing pipeline. The 87-base-pair reads could not distinguish some IMGT-functional V segments, including TRBV6-2 and TRBV6-3, so those segments were excluded. The cohort was sequenced for TCR beta chains only, and without alpha or paired-chain data the features that could be detected were limited. Roughly uniform sequencing depth across donors was assumed in presence/absence analyses, although this assumption may not hold. A later analysis associated about 17,000 TCR beta sequences with specific HLA alleles at a false discovery rate of 0.05. Most TCR sequences were seen in very few donors, while some public TCRs were found in many individuals. Immune exposure information for the cohort was limited to CMV serostatus. In a later genetic analysis, fewer N-insertions in productive TCRs were reported among donors in an Asian-associated ancestry cluster than the roughly 640-donor mean. A later analysis found that most CMV-associated TCR beta chains appeared HLA-restricted, with HLA associations seemingly driven largely by CMV exposure. Linkage disequilibrium might explain the correlated functional status among segregating V segments, but an unknown experimental factor could not be ruled out. According to a later analysis, TCR association rates differed among HLA loci, with DRB1 alleles showing the most associated TCRs and HLA-C alleles showing the fewest. Because counts were too low, seventeen rarely observed V segments, including chromosome 9 orphons, were excluded from the earlier analysis of around 640 of the donors. Compared with equally common non-associated chains, HLA-associated TCR beta chains in a later analysis were more clonally expanded and had lower generation probabilities. It was suggested by the authors that the approach could potentially be generalized to other disease states and immunological phenotypes. According to a later analysis, parvovirus B19, influenza, CMV and Epstein-Barr virus appeared linked to several top co-occurrence clusters. Because some donors lacked HLA typing at each locus, the association tests relied only on the typed subset. The study listed around 160 TCR beta chains as associated with cytomegalovirus. The classifier was reported to diagnose cytomegalovirus status with high specificity and sensitivity in both the original cohort and the validation cohort.

The cohort was made up of 650 to 700 healthy bone marrow donors. At the time of sampling, all cohort members were nominally healthy, though unrecorded immune exposures were likely present. The donor was CMV seronegative and was included in the group of about 350 seronegative cohort members. Every donor gave a peripheral blood sample, and the peripheral blood mononuclear cells from that sample were used for TCR beta sequencing. Genomic DNA extraction from the blood cell samples was performed with the Qiagen DNeasy Blood Extraction Kit. The library was made by the immunoSEQ multiplex PCR assay. For the multiplex PCR, a mixture combining 60 forward primers for TCR Vbeta segments and 13 reverse primers for TCR Jbeta segments was used. The CDR3 region of rearranged TCR beta genes was amplified from genomic DNA by a multiplex PCR assay. Amplified TCR beta libraries were sequenced as 87-base-pair reads on the Illumina HiSeq System. The authors' analysis ran thus. A later analysis counted about 80 million unique TCR beta chains across the 550 to 800 repertoires, and some 11 million of these chains were shared by at least two donors. To remove PCR and sequencing errors, raw reads were error-corrected and collapsed into unique sequences using a nearest-neighbor algorithm that merged closely related sequences. To assign V, D and J gene segments, CDR3 sequences were aligned to IMGT reference sequences. For a sequence to be retained, a match of at least six nucleotides to both a V gene segment and a J gene segment was required. A rearrangement counted as productive if the CDR3 had no stop codons and remained in frame with V and J, and every other rearrangement counted as non-productive. CDR3 was defined according to IMGT convention as the region running from the second conserved V-encoded cysteine to the conserved J-encoded phenylalanine. The earlier analysis of about 530 of the donors excluded any sequence lacking an unambiguous match to a single V gene segment. In an earlier analysis of approximately 560 of the donors, a V segment was called functional when productive rearrangements were above 56.7%, and segregating when the standard deviation between donors exceeded 5%. A statistical classification framework was built for diagnosing cytomegalovirus status from the catalog of TCR beta chain sequences. In a later analysis, TCR nucleotide sequences were compared against IMGT/GENE-DB human TR gene sequences so that V and J genes could be assigned. Using the TCRdist pipeline, a later analysis assigned CDR3 sequences along with most-parsimonious VDJ recombination scenarios. A later analysis defined each TCR beta chain by its CDR3 amino acid sequence plus V-gene family, and excluded reads lacking a unique V-gene family. To address suspected cross-contamination and a sequencing artifact, a later analysis removed approximately 590 highly shared, low-generation-probability nucleotide sequences. In a later analysis, a clonal expansion index for each public chain was calculated from normalized within-repertoire ranks of inferred template counts. A later analysis computed generation probabilities with a VDJ recombination model fitted to out-of-frame rearrangements, and checked the results against IGoR. In a later analysis, TCR-TCR, TCR-HLA and TCR-CMV co-occurrence was scored with hypergeometric tests, and a repertoire-size bias correction was applied to TCR pairs. In a later analysis, false discovery rates were estimated by permuting HLA or CMV assignments 20 times. A later analysis grouped co-occurring TCRs with DBSCAN, adding TCRdist sequence similarity when clustering within HLA-allele-positive subsets. Co-occurrence clustering excluded repertoires with fewer than 30,000 or more than 120,000 public chains, plus five with anomalous nucleotide sharing. This is the immuneACCESS table as TCRdb keeps it, with only in-frame sequences that have V and J called. A part of the clones is gone; compared with another copy, unresolved V genes explain less than half, and the rest is unexplained. The DNA was the basis for D and trimming; V, J and clone size are from that table. The sample contains 130,000 to 150,000 clones, more than 75% of them found a single time. Approximately 4% of the sample lies in the top ten.

This chain joins TRBV25-1 to TRBJ1-2; the junction holds 7 bases that match TRBD1. The specimen sequenced was PBMCs. The source of this sequence is a young man in good health and CMV-seronegative. The CDR3 region has the sequence CASSEQGDYGYTF. The nucleotide sequence is given as TGTGCCAGCAGTGAACAGGGGGACTATGGCTACACCTTC.